The clone carrying this T cell receptor beta chain was seen a few times. What it recognizes is unknown. This sample stems from a study of T cell responses to AZD1222 COVID-19 vaccine. Overall study results and limits: Breadth and depth of Spike-specific TCRs rose after two AZD1222 doses. Nearly half of unique spike-specific TCRs reportedly avoided B.1.351 and B.1.1.7 mutated regions.

Clones were sequenced by immunoSEQ multiplex PCR, and TCRdb holds only the in-frame ones, with some missing. Of around 180,000 clones listed, more than 80% are singletons. The CDR3 sequence is 16 residues long. Trimming pared 1 base from V and 4 bases from J, leaving 15 bases between. The germline gives CDR1 SEHNR, CDR2 FQNEAQ (reference sequence). The chain couples TRBV7-9 to TRBJ2-3; D ambiguous. The sequence was collected from an adult in good health. The source material was peripheral blood, sampled on day 0 of AZD1222 vaccination. CDR3: CASSLELVRPPDTQYF. The CDR3 coding sequence is TGTGCCAGCAGCTTAGAGCTAGTCCGGCCCCCAGATACGCAGTATTTT.